The 7 T cell receptor beta chains presented below share a single source sample, sequenced in a study of Ad26.COV2.S vaccination and SARS-CoV-2 variants. Measured with immunoSEQ multiplex PCR; TCRdb has only the in-frame clones, and not every one. The table shows 350,000 to 450,000 clones, with about 91% occurring only once. The sample in question was peripheral blood, obtained after recovery from COVID-19. Receptors were obtained from a human donor who had recovered from COVID-19.

The gene calls are TRBV6-4 and TRBJ2-3; D gene unclear. Germline CDR1 is MRHNA and CDR2 is SNTAGT. This CDR3 region has 13 residues. Trimming took off 4 bases at V and 0 bases at J, with 5 bases between the two ends. The CDR3 DNA is TGTGCCAGCAGTGGCCAGAGCACAGATACGCAGTATTTT. This encodes CASSGQSTDTQYF.

V is TRBV7-9 and J is TRBJ2-1, with D perhaps being TRBD1 or TRBD2 (5 bases each). Per germline, CDR1 SEHNR and CDR2 FQNEAQ (reference sequence). The CDR3 contains 13 residues. Trimming took off 4 bases at V and 8 bases at J, with 12 bases between the two ends. In DNA, the CDR3 is TGTGCCAGCAGCTCCCTTGGGGGTTATGAGCAGTTCTTC. This encodes CASSSLGGYEQFF. Together with reference TRBV7-9 and TRBJ2-1, the CDR3 gives the full variable domain: DTGVSQNPRHKITKRGQNVTFRCDPISEHNRLYWYRQTLGQGPEFLTYFQNEAQLEKSRLLSDRFSAERPKGSFSTLEIQRTEQGDSAMYLCASSSLGGYEQFFGPGTRLTVL.

V gene TRBV3-1 (or the pseudogene TRBV3-2) combines with J gene TRBJ1-4, with TRBD1 matching 10 bases. This CDR3 is built from 14 residues. The germline CDR1 and CDR2 sequences are LGHDT and YNNKEL (reference sequence). Losses at the gene ends were 3 bases for V and 5 bases for J; bases not matched to a gene: 0. Written as DNA, the CDR3 is TGTGCCAGCAGCCAGGGACAGGGGAATGAAAAACTGTTTTTT. The encoded protein is CASSQGQGNEKLFF.

V usage is TRBV6-5 and J usage is TRBJ2-1, with 11 positions matching TRBD2. With V trimmed by 10 bases and J by 3 bases, 5 bases remained unmatched. The germline V gene has CDR1 MNHEY and CDR2 SVGAGI. The CDR3 length is 14 residues. This CDR3 reads CAISTSGDYNEQFF. The DNA for the CDR3 is TGTGCCATTTCGACTAGCGGGGACTACAATGAGCAGTTCTTC.

V gene TRBV7-6 combines with J gene TRBJ2-3, with a tentative D call TRBD1 (6 bases). The CDR3 length is 17 residues. The ends were cut back, 2 bases at V and 1 base at J, with 16 bases in the middle. In germline, CDR1 is SGHVS, CDR2 FNYEAQ. The DNA for the CDR3 is TGTGCCAGCAGCTTACTCCCGCCAGCAGGGGGCACAGATACGCAGTATTTT. As protein: CASSLLPPAGGTDTQYF.

The rearrangement joins TRBV6-5 to TRBJ1-1, with 8 bases identical to TRBD1. CDR1 and CDR2 from the germline V gene are MNHEY and SVGAGI. The CDR3 consists of 13 residues. V shed 4 bases and J 11 bases; nucleotides not matched to a gene: 9. The CDR3 is CASSSRQGLRAFF. CDR3 in DNA: TGTGCCAGCAGTTCCAGACAGGGGCTGAGGGCTTTCTTT.

The chain carries TRBV3-1 (or the pseudogene TRBV3-2) and TRBJ2-2; 11 bases map to TRBD1. CDR3 size: 17 residues. In germline, CDR1 is LGHDT, CDR2 YNNKEL (reference sequence). V lost 3 bases to trimming and J lost 5 bases; unmatched junction nucleotides: 8. CDR3 amino acids: CASSHPGQGALTGELFF. In nucleotides, the CDR3 is TGTGCCAGCAGCCATCCCGGACAGGGGGCATTAACCGGGGAGCTGTTTTTT.